Following are 18 T cell receptor beta chains from one sample sequenced in a study of blood T cell repertoires in COVID-19. The repertoire was sequenced with immunoSEQ multiplex PCR; TCRdb's copy has only in-frame clones and lacks some. In the table there are 130,000 or so clones, about 74% of which are singletons. Material for sequencing was peripheral blood. The receptors originated from a man aged 50 to 60 with acute or convalescent COVID-19.

This clone has just a few counts. V and J are TRBV15 and TRBJ2-2, with D maybe TRBD2 (6 bases). V dropped 5 bases and J dropped 4 bases, with 23 bases sitting between them. Germline V gene lookup returns CDR1 LNHNV and CDR2 YYDKDF (reference sequence). CDR3 size: 18 residues. The CDR3 loop is CATSPEGGKQISTGELFF. The DNA for the CDR3 is TGTGCCACCAGCCCGGAGGGCGGCAAGCAGATCTCCACCGGGGAGCTGTTTTTT.

V gene TRBV5-5 combines with J gene TRBJ2-4; D call uncertain. Trimming left V 3 bases short and J 6 bases short, with 13 bases between. Per germline, CDR1 SGHKS and CDR2 YYEKEE (reference sequence). The length of the CDR3 is 14 residues. CDR3 loop: CASSSLSTLNIQYF. In DNA, the CDR3 is TGTGCCAGCAGCTCGCTGAGTACCCTAAACATTCAGTACTTC.

The V gene is TRBV9, the J gene TRBJ2-5; tentatively, D is TRBD1 (5 bases). V dropped 4 bases and J dropped 9 bases, with 25 bases sitting between them. CDR3 length equals 16 residues. Germline CDR1 reads SGDLS; CDR2 reads YYNGEE. CDR3 in DNA: TGTGCCAGCAGCCCGAAGGCATCAGACAGATCTCGAGCCCAGTACTTC. This encodes CASSPKASDRSRAQYF.

The chain links TRBV19 to TRBJ2-1; D may be TRBD1 (6 bases). CDR1 is LNHDA and CDR2 is SQIVND in the germline V gene (reference sequence). The CDR3 extends over 14 amino acids. Between the trimmed V and J ends, which lost 10 bases and 9 bases, there was a span of 22 bases. CDR3 sequence: CATRRGREFFEQFF. The CDR3, as DNA: TGTGCCACTCGCAGGGGCAGGGAATTTTTTGAGCAGTTCTTC.

The V call is TRBV25-1, the J call TRBJ2-7, with 11 bases identical to TRBD2. Germline-derived CDR1 and CDR2 are MGHDK and SYGVNS. There are 16 residues in the CDR3. Losses at the gene ends were 3 bases for V and 2 bases for J; bases not matched to a gene: 6. CDR3 sequence (DNA): TGTGCCAGCAGTGATGGGACTAGCGGATACACCTACGAGCAGTACTTC. Translated: CASSDGTSGYTYEQYF.

This rearrangement joins TRBV6-5 to TRBJ2-3; TRBD2 agrees at 13 bases. This CDR3 region has 14 residues. Trimming removed 8 bases from V and 4 bases from J; junction bases left unmatched: 3. The germline gives CDR1 MNHEY, CDR2 SVGAGI. Here the CDR3 DNA reads TGTGCCAGCCGGACTAGCGGGGGTTCAGATACGCAGTATTTT. As protein: CASRTSGGSDTQYF.

The chain joins TRBV7-7 to TRBJ1-3; 7 bases are shared with TRBD1. This CDR3 comprises 15 residues. Germline V CDR1 and CDR2: SSHAT, FNYEAQ (reference sequence). Unmatched junction bases numbered 9, after V lost 4 bases and J lost 6 bases. The CDR3 loop is CASSSSDRAENTIYF. In nucleotides, the CDR3 is TGTGCCAGCAGCTCGTCAGACAGGGCCGAAAACACCATATATTTT.

This chain joins TRBV5-1 and TRBJ1-4, with 7 positions matching TRBD1. This CDR3 comprises 15 residues. Trimming at V came to 3 bases and at J to 4 bases, leaving 6 bases not matched to a gene. Germline-derived CDR1 and CDR2 are SGHRS and YFSETQ. As DNA, the CDR3 is TGCGCCAGCAGCTGGCAGGGGGGCTTTAATGAAAAACTGTTTTTT. This gives the protein CASSWQGGFNEKLFF.

This chain links TRBV6-5 with TRBJ1-2; 7 nucleotides agree with TRBD1. J was trimmed by 7 bases and V by 1 base; bases with no gene match: 9. This CDR3 has 15 amino acids. Per the germline V gene, CDR1 is MNHEY and CDR2 is SVGAGI. CDR3 amino acids: CASSYLTGTEVGYTF. Written as DNA, the CDR3 is TGTGCCAGCAGTTACTTAACAGGGACAGAAGTTGGCTACACCTTC.

The rearrangement links TRBV12-3 or TRBV12-4 to TRBJ1-5, with D unresolved. The CDR3 extends over 13 amino acids. V dropped 8 bases and J dropped 3 bases, with 11 bases sitting between them. CDR3 bases: TGTGCCAGCGGCCTGTGGCCCAATCAGCCCCAGCATTTT. The encoded protein is CASGLWPNQPQHF.

This clone turned up a few times. The V call is TRBV7-3, the J call TRBJ2-3; 7 bases align to TRBD2. V was pared by 0 bases and J by 5 bases, with 8 bases of the junction left unmatched. The germline V gene encodes CDR1 SGHTA and CDR2 FQGTGA. The CDR3 has 16 amino acids. The CDR3 loop reads CASSLTPGLDGDTQYF. DNA for the CDR3: TGTGCCAGCAGCTTAACCCCCGGACTAGATGGAGATACGCAGTATTTT. Based on the CDR3 plus reference TRBV7-3 and TRBJ2-3, the full variable domain is GAGVSQTPSNKVTEKGKYVELRCDPISGHTALYWYRQSLGQGPEFLIYFQGTGAADDSGLPNDRFFAVRPEGSVSTLKIQRTERGDSAVYLCASSLTPGLDGDTQYFGPGTRLTVL.

The chain is built from TRBV11-2 and TRBJ1-3, with TRBD1 matching 8 bases. Germline trimming cut 3 bases from V and 2 bases from J; bases unmatched to any gene: 6. The CDR3 extends over 16 amino acids. Germline assignment: CDR1 SGHAT and CDR2 FQNNGV. The CDR3 here is CASSLTPTGAGNTIYF. The DNA for the CDR3 is TGTGCCAGCAGCTTGACCCCGACAGGGGCTGGAAACACCATATATTTT.

This clone was recorded a few times. J is TRBJ1-6 and V is TRBV6-1, with D possibly TRBD1 on 5 matching bases. V was trimmed by 2 bases and J by 2 bases, leaving 10 bases between them. Germline V gene data show CDR1 as MNHNS and CDR2 as SASEGT. The CDR3 is 16 amino acids. The CDR3 reads CASSEWGDPYNSPLHF. CDR3 coding DNA: TGTGCCAGCAGTGAATGGGGGGATCCCTATAATTCACCCCTCCACTTT.

This clone is medium-sized. The chain employs TRBV7-9 and TRBJ1-2; 9 nucleotides match TRBD1. Germline V CDR1 and CDR2: SEHNR, FQNEAQ (reference sequence). Trimming at V came to 3 bases and at J to 6 bases, leaving 8 bases not matched to a gene. The CDR3 is 15 amino acids. The CDR3 here is CASSLQDRGGNGYTF. In DNA form, the CDR3 reads TGTGCCAGCAGCTTGCAGGACAGGGGAGGTAATGGCTACACCTTC.

The chain couples TRBV18 to TRBJ2-3; no reliable D call. Trimming cost V 3 bases and J 3 bases, with 7 bases left between them. The CDR3 contains 13 residues. The germline gives CDR1 KGHSH, CDR2 LQKENI. In nucleotides, the CDR3 is TGTGCCAGCTCACCGACAAGGACAGATACGCAGTATTTT. It specifies CASSPTRTDTQYF.

The chain carries TRBV13 and TRBJ2-2; D unresolved. V was trimmed by 4 bases and J by 1 base, leaving 10 bases between them. The CDR3 runs to 15 residues. In germline, CDR1 is PRHDT, CDR2 FYEKMQ (reference sequence). The DNA of the CDR3 is TGTGCCAGCAGCTCACAAAAACAGAACACCGGGGAGCTGTTTTTT. It specifies CASSSQKQNTGELFF. Full variable domain (outside the CDR3, taken from reference TRBV13 and TRBJ2-2): AAGVIQSPRHLIKEKRETATLKCYPIPRHDTVYWYQQGPGQDPQFLISFYEKMQSDKGSIPDRFSAQQFSDYHSELNMSSLELGDSALYFCASSSQKQNTGELFFGEGSRLTVL.

On this clone: Its ends do not fully match the called genes, so a read error is possible. The chain combines TRBV11-2 with TRBJ2-7, with D maybe TRBD1 (6 bases). This CDR3 contains 13 residues. Germline values: CDR1 SGHAT, CDR2 FQNNGV. The CDR3: CASSFMLQGRSDF. The CDR3 DNA is TGTGCCAGCAGCTTTATGTTACAGGGACGGAGCGACTTC.

In this sample, this clone is medium-sized (0.01 to 0.1%). This sequence joins TRBV2 and TRBJ1-2, with 8 bases lining up with TRBD1. The CDR3 extends over 13 amino acids. Germline V CDR1 and CDR2: SNHLY, FYNNEI. Trimming at V came to 0 bases and at J to 13 bases, leaving 7 bases not matched to a gene. CDR3 bases: TGTGCCAGCAGTGAAGCTTGGACAGGGCTGAGCACCTTC. Protein product: CASSEAWTGLSTF.